The 30 T cell receptor beta chains given below trace back to one sample, sequenced in a study of OX40 agonist ivuxolimab in advanced cancers. This table comes from immunoSEQ multiplex PCR, and its TCRdb copy is limited to in-frame clones, with some not included. The table includes roughly 32,000 clones, approximately 80% detected once. The sample consisted of CD4+ or CD8+ T cells sorted from blood, taken in a trial of the OX40 agonist ivuxolimab. The receptor set was obtained from an adult with an advanced solid tumor such as melanoma, head and neck, liver or kidney cancer.

This clone was recorded once. J is TRBJ2-1 and V is TRBV6-6, with unresolved D. The CDR3 loop spans 13 amino acids. From germline, CDR1 is MNHNY and CDR2 SVGAGI (reference sequence). Deletions cut 7 bases from V and 5 bases from J, with 12 bases between. The CDR3 DNA follows: TGTGCCAGCACTTCGACCCGGGACAATGAGCAGTTCTTC. Protein: CASTSTRDNEQFF.

This chain joins TRBV7-8 and TRBJ2-5, with D possibly being TRBD1 or TRBD2 (6 bases each). The CDR3 runs 13 residues. The V and J ends lost 5 bases and 6 bases respectively, with 13 bases between them. Per the germline V gene, CDR1 is SGHVS and CDR2 is FQNEAQ. The CDR3 DNA reads as TGTGCCAGCAGCAAGGGGGGTTTCCAGACCCAGTACTTC. Translation gives CASSKGGFQTQYF.

With respect to this clone: In the same sample, other DNA sequences code for this CDR3. This sequence joins TRBV6-5 and TRBJ2-7; TRBD1 matches at 7 bases. Losses at the gene ends were 0 bases for V and 4 bases for J; bases not matched to a gene: 0. CDR1 is MNHEY, CDR2 SVGAGI, per germline. The CDR3 spans 13 residues. The CDR3 loop reads CASSYSRGYEQYF. CDR3 DNA sequence: TGTGCCAGCAGTTACTCCAGGGGGTACGAGCAGTACTTC.

The rearrangement uses TRBV5-4 and TRBJ1-3; 7 bases agree with TRBD1. The ends lost 3 bases at V and 0 bases at J; junction bases unmatched: 15. Germline V gives CDR1 SGHNT, CDR2 YYREEE (reference sequence). The CDR3 contains 19 residues. CDR3 DNA sequence: TGTGCCAGCAGCTCCGTTGGGATAAGGGGGCACTCCTCTGGAAACACCATATATTTT. Translation gives CASSSVGIRGHSSGNTIYF.

This rearrangement joins TRBV10-1 to TRBJ2-1; 11 positions agree with TRBD2. The CDR3 covers 15 residues. After removal of 4 bases from V and 7 bases from J, the junction contained 6 bases not matched to a gene. CDR1 WNHNN and CDR2 SYGVQD come from the germline V gene (reference sequence). CDR3 bases: TGCGCCAGCAGTGCTCGGACTAGCGGGTGGAATGAGCAGTTCTTC. Translated: CASSARTSGWNEQFF.

J is TRBJ1-2 and V is TRBV6-5; D possibly corresponds to TRBD1 (6 bases). V dropped 5 bases and J dropped 7 bases, with 14 bases sitting between them. In germline, CDR1 is MNHEY, CDR2 SVGAGI. This CDR3 region has 13 residues. CDR3 region: CASSDPGAPGYTF. The CDR3 DNA reads as TGTGCCAGCAGTGATCCAGGGGCCCCTGGCTACACCTTC.

V usage is TRBV5-8 and J usage is TRBJ1-3; TRBD1 matches at 7 bases. The germline V gene encodes CDR1 SGHTS and CDR2 YDEGEE. Trimming took 4 bases from V and 5 from J; bases not matched to a gene: 9. The CDR3 runs to 15 residues. The CDR3 DNA is TGTGCCAGCAGCCAACTGGGACAGTGGCGAAACACCATATATTTT. The encoded protein is CASSQLGQWRNTIYF.

The chain has TRBV6-5 and TRBJ1-2; D gene unclear. Germline V gene data show CDR1 as MNHEY and CDR2 as SVGAGI. With 2 bases removed from V and 2 bases from J, the gap between germline ends came to 12 bases. The CDR3 sequence is 15 residues long. CDR3 loop: CASSYGVDSNYGYTF. The CDR3 DNA reads as TGTGCCAGCAGTTACGGCGTAGACTCAAACTATGGCTACACCTTC.

This chain joins TRBV7-2 and TRBJ1-3, with D possibly TRBD1 on 6 matching bases. There are 14 residues in the CDR3. Trimming removed 4 bases at V and 0 bases at J, with 7 bases between. The germline V gene has CDR1 SGHTA and CDR2 FQGNSA. CDR3 amino acids: CASSSDSSGNTIYF. The CDR3 DNA reads as TGTGCCAGCAGCTCGGACAGCTCTGGAAACACCATATATTTT. The whole variable domain, filled in from reference TRBV7-2 and TRBJ1-3, reads GAGVSQSPSNKVTEKGKDVELRCDPISGHTALYWYRQSLGQGLEFLIYFQGNSAPDKSGLPSDRFSAERTGGSVSTLTIQRTQQEDSAVYLCASSSDSSGNTIYFGEGSWLTVV.

The rearrangement links TRBV18 to TRBJ2-5; D uncertain. The better agreement between TRBJ2-7 and the DNA end casts doubt on the J call. This CDR3 has 15 residues. CDR1 and CDR2 from the germline V gene are KGHSH and LQKENI. CDR3 in DNA: TGTGCCAGCTCCTCCCGGGCGGACGGCCCCTACGAGCAGTACTTC. It encodes CASSSRADGPYEQYF.

The gene calls are TRBV6-5 and TRBJ1-4, with 10 bases matching TRBD1. V shed 2 bases, J shed 7 bases, and the junction held 4 bases outside the gene matches. This CDR3 comprises 15 residues. Per germline, CDR1 MNHEY and CDR2 SVGAGI. The CDR3 spells CASSYNRDRGEKLFF. The DNA of the CDR3 is TGTGCCAGCAGTTACAACCGGGACAGGGGTGAAAAACTGTTTTTT.

This chain uses TRBV12-2 with TRBJ2-5; the table's D gene call, TRBD2, was not cross checked with the DNA. TRBV12-2 is a documented pseudogene. There are 15 residues in the CDR3. CDR3 sequence: CASRLEKLAQETQYF. As DNA, the CDR3 is TGTGCAAGTCGCTTAGAAAAGCTAGCCCAAGAGACCCAGTACTTC.

The J gene is TRBJ1-2, the V gene TRBV7-2; 9 bases agree with TRBD1. This CDR3 has 14 residues. The ends lost 5 bases at V and 3 bases at J; junction bases unmatched: 4. CDR1 is SGHTA and CDR2 is FQGNSA in the germline V gene. In DNA form, the CDR3 reads TGTGCCAGCAGCCGGGGACAGGGTCACTATGGCTACACCTTC. Residues: CASSRGQGHYGYTF.

This clone was seen only once. The chain carries TRBV5-1 and TRBJ1-1; possibly TRBD1 for D (6 bases). The CDR3 loop spans 13 amino acids. The germline V gene has CDR1 SGHRS and CDR2 YFSETQ. Trimming took 1 base from V and 5 from J, leaving 9 bases between them. CDR3 sequence (DNA): TGCGCCAGCAGCTTGACAGGGAGGACTGAAGCTTTCTTT. Protein sequence: CASSLTGRTEAFF.

This rearrangement joins TRBV4-3 to TRBJ2-7, with 8 bases lining up with TRBD2. CDR1 and CDR2 (germline): LGHNA, YSLEER. The CDR3 length is 13 residues. V was pared by 4 bases and J by 6 bases, with 5 bases of the junction left unmatched. CDR3 residues: CASSRSGSSEQYF. Written as DNA, the CDR3 is TGCGCCAGCAGCCGAAGCGGGAGTTCCGAGCAGTACTTC.

Here the CDR3 reads CASSARLGTDTQYF. CDR3 bases: TGTGCCAGCAGTGCGCGATTGGGCACAGATACGCAGTATTTT. The rearrangement uses TRBV2 and TRBJ2-3; no definite D call. Germline assignment: CDR1 SNHLY and CDR2 FYNNEI. The CDR3 loop spans 14 amino acids. Trimming took 4 bases from V and 1 from J, leaving 9 bases between them.

This rearrangement joins TRBV6-1 to TRBJ2-5, with D possibly matching TRBD1 (5 bases). The J call may be in error: the DNA end matches TRBJ2-7 better. In germline, CDR1 is MNHNS, CDR2 SASEGT. The CDR3 contains 15 residues. The CDR3 here is CASSDPKTVLVEQYF. CDR3 DNA: TGTGCCAGCAGTGATCCCAAGACAGTTTTGGTCGAGCAGTACTTC.

The rearrangement uses TRBV25-1 and TRBJ2-5; D may correspond to TRBD1 or TRBD2 (6 bases each). V was trimmed by 6 bases and J by 5 bases, leaving 19 bases between them. There are 15 residues in the CDR3. Per germline, CDR1 MGHDK and CDR2 SYGVNS. CDR3 coding DNA: TGTGCCAGCAGGGCCGCCGGGGGCCGCGCCGAGACCCAGTACTTC. Amino acid sequence: CASRAAGGRAETQYF. Combining the CDR3 with reference TRBV25-1 and TRBJ2-5 gives the whole variable domain EADIYQTPRYLVIGTGKKITLECSQTMGHDKMYWYQQDPGMELHLIHYSYGVNSTEKGDLSSESTVSRIRTEHFPLTLESARPSHTSQYLCASRAAGGRAETQYFGPGTRLLVL.

The gene calls are TRBV7-8 and TRBJ2-3, with 10 bases lining up with TRBD2. V gave up 1 base and J gave up 9 bases; unmatched junction bases: 13. The CDR3 runs 17 residues. Germline V lookup: CDR1 SGHVS, CDR2 FQNEAQ. CDR3 sequence reads: CASSLVRLAGGTRTQYF. The CDR3 DNA reads as TGTGCCAGCAGCTTAGTACGACTAGCGGGCGGCACAAGAACGCAGTATTTT. Variable domain in full (rest from reference TRBV7-8 and TRBJ2-3): GAGVSQSPRYKVAKRGQDVALRCDPISGHVSLFWYQQALGQGPEFLTYFQNEAQLDKSGLPSDRFFAERPEGSVSTLKIQRTQQEDSAVYLCASSLVRLAGGTRTQYFGPGTRLTVL.

The chain employs TRBV11-3 and TRBJ2-1; tentatively, D is TRBD2 (5 bases). V lost 4 bases and J 2 bases, leaving 6 bases between the germline ends. This CDR3 spans 13 amino acids. CDR1 and CDR2 from the germline V gene are SGHNT and YENEEA. CDR3: CASSSAAYNEQFF. In DNA form, the CDR3 reads TGTGCCAGCAGCTCAGCGGCCTACAATGAGCAGTTCTTC. The variable domain in full, completed from reference TRBV11-3 and TRBJ2-1, reads EAGVVQSPRYKIIEKKQPVAFWCNPISGHNTLYWYLQNLGQGPELLIRYENEEAVDDSQLPKDRFSAERLKGVDSTLKIQPAELGDSAVYLCASSSAAYNEQFFGPGTRLTVL.

Here the CDR3 reads CANYTTSGANVLTF. CDR3 nucleotide sequence: TGTGCCAACTACACGACCTCTGGGGCCAACGTCCTGACTTTC. The rearrangement uses TRBV25-1 and TRBJ2-6; D is ambiguous. The CDR3 runs to 14 residues. V was cut by 10 bases and J by 0 bases, with 10 bases left in between. Germline CDR1 is MGHDK and CDR2 is SYGVNS.

This clone is classed as medium-sized. The chain has TRBV28 and TRBJ1-5; no clear D. The CDR3 is made up of 16 amino acids. Looked up from germline, CDR1 is MDHEN and CDR2 is SYDVKM. V was shortened by 5 bases and J by 4 bases, with 18 bases between the two germline ends. As DNA, the CDR3 is TGTGCCAGCAGTCCTCCCCGGCTCCAAGGAAATCAGCCCCAGCATTTT. Its translation: CASSPPRLQGNQPQHF.

The chain carries TRBV4-3 and TRBJ2-1; TRBD2 agrees at 7 bases. V trimming: 2 bases; J trimming: 6 bases; junction bases outside the gene matches: 4. CDR3 length: 14 amino acids. Germline V CDR1 and CDR2: LGHNA, YSLEER. CDR3 loop: CASSQLAASNEQFF. The CDR3 DNA reads as TGCGCCAGCAGCCAACTAGCGGCCTCCAATGAGCAGTTCTTC.

The gene calls are TRBV6-6 and TRBJ2-3; no reliable D call. The ends were cut back, 0 bases at V and 0 bases at J, with 10 bases in the middle. The CDR3 has 16 amino acids. CDR1 MNHNY and CDR2 SVGAGI come from the germline V gene (reference sequence). The CDR3 DNA reads TGTGCCAGCAGTTACTCACTAAAGATTAGCACAGATACGCAGTATTTT. This translates into CASSYSLKISTDTQYF.

The chain is built from TRBV7-9 and TRBJ1-4; 9 nucleotides align to TRBD1. V was pared by 4 bases and J by 3 bases, with 12 bases of the junction left unmatched. CDR3 length equals 18 residues. Germline values: CDR1 SEHNR, CDR2 FQNEAQ (reference sequence). CDR3 coding DNA: TGTGCCAGCAGCTCCCGGACAGGGGCACTGGCGGCTAATGAAAAACTGTTTTTT. Residues: CASSSRTGALAANEKLFF.

This clone was recorded once. A junction end diverges from the germline sequence, so it may reflect a read error. This rearrangement joins TRBV7-2 to TRBJ2-1; unclear D gene. CDR3 length: 14 residues. CDR1 SGHTA and CDR2 FQGNSA come from the germline V gene. CDR3 protein: CASSLQYSNNGQFF. The CDR3 nucleotides are TGTGCCAGCAGCCTACAATATTCCAACAATGGGCAGTTCTTC.

This chain joins TRBV7-9 and TRBJ2-7; possible D gene TRBD1, 6 bases. Between the trimmed V and J ends, which lost 8 bases and 4 bases, there was a span of 15 bases. CDR1 is SEHNR, CDR2 FQNEAQ, per germline (reference sequence). The CDR3 runs 13 residues. The DNA for the CDR3 is TGTGCCAGCGACCCAGGGGACACTTACGAGCAGTACTTC. Protein product: CASDPGDTYEQYF. Filled out from reference TRBV7-9 and TRBJ2-7, the complete variable domain reads DTGVSQNPRHKITKRGQNVTFRCDPISEHNRLYWYRQTLGQGPEFLTYFQNEAQLEKSRLLSDRFSAERPKGSFSTLEIQRTEQGDSAMYLCASDPGDTYEQYFGPGTRLTVT.

The J gene is TRBJ2-7, the V gene TRBV7-2, with 8 positions matching TRBD1. Trimming at V came to 6 bases and at J to 5 bases, leaving 9 bases not matched to a gene. Looked up from germline, CDR1 is SGHTA and CDR2 is FQGNSA. The length of the CDR3 is 14 residues. Written as DNA, the CDR3 is TGTGCCAGCAGACCCGGGACAGGTCAGGACGAGCAGTACTTC. This gives the protein CASRPGTGQDEQYF.

The chain joins TRBV6-5 to TRBJ2-1, with TRBD1 matching over 10 bases. Trimming cost V 4 bases and J 5 bases; bases outside gene matches: 5. The CDR3 loop spans 15 amino acids. Germline V gives CDR1 MNHEY, CDR2 SVGAGI. The CDR3 is CASSSGTGVNNEQFF. CDR3 bases: TGTGCCAGCAGTTCCGGGACAGGGGTCAACAATGAGCAGTTCTTC.

The V and J genes are TRBV4-3 and TRBJ1-5; D remains ambiguous. Germline values: CDR1 LGHNA, CDR2 YSLEER. V was pared by 3 bases and J by 3 bases, with 15 bases between. The CDR3 contains 16 residues. For the CDR3, the DNA is TGCGCCAGCAGCCAGACGAGTGCGCCCAACAATCAGCCCCAGCATTTT. Translation gives CASSQTSAPNNQPQHF.